The 30 T cell receptor beta chains in this list originate from one sample, sequenced in a study of blood T cell repertoires in COVID-19 (dated by TCRdb to 2018 to 2021). The library was made by the immunoSEQ multiplex PCR assay. TCRdb retrieved this table from immuneACCESS and kept in-frame rearrangements only. Not all clones are present; in checked studies, unresolved V genes account for under half, and no reason is known for the remainder. Within this sample are 150,000 to 200,000 clones, with 86% of them counted one time only. The ten largest clones take up roughly 9.7% of the sample. Source material: peripheral blood. These receptors were collected from a woman aged 55 to 70 with COVID-19, enrolled during active disease.

The rearrangement joins TRBV11-3 to TRBJ2-2, with 10 bases lining up with TRBD2. The CDR3 runs 15 residues. Germline assignment: CDR1 SGHNT and CDR2 YENEEA. The V gene end was trimmed by 5 bases and the J gene end by 4 bases; junction bases not matched to a gene: 4. In DNA, the CDR3 is TGTGCCAGCAGCGGGACTAGCGAGCGCACCGGGGAGCTGTTTTTT. Protein product: CASSGTSERTGELFF.

This clone was detected only a few times. The rearrangement links TRBV28 to TRBJ2-3, with TRBD2 matching over 13 bases. The CDR3 has 19 residues. Trimming cost V 0 bases and J 4 bases; bases outside gene matches: 10. Germline V CDR1 and CDR2: MDHEN, SYDVKM. The CDR3 loop reads CASSLWWTSGRGGADTQYF. As DNA, the CDR3 is TGTGCCAGCAGTTTATGGTGGACTAGCGGGAGAGGTGGCGCAGATACGCAGTATTTT.

This clone was counted between two and nine times. The genes are TRBV5-1 and TRBJ1-2; the D gene is possibly TRBD1 (5 bases). With 1 base removed from V and 0 bases from J, the gap between germline ends came to 10 bases. The CDR3 contains 15 residues. Germline assignment: CDR1 SGHRS and CDR2 YFSETQ. The DNA of the CDR3 is TGCGCCAGCAGCTTGATCGCAGGGACTAACTATGGCTACACCTTC. As protein: CASSLIAGTNYGYTF.

V is TRBV5-1 and J is TRBJ1-1, with no clear D. The CDR3 extends over 14 amino acids. Germline CDR1 SGHRS, CDR2 YFSETQ. V lost 5 bases and J 0 bases, leaving 11 bases between the germline ends. CDR3 loop: CASSGSGLNTEAFF. As DNA, the CDR3 is TGCGCCAGCAGTGGTAGCGGACTGAACACTGAAGCTTTCTTT.

This rearrangement joins TRBV30 to TRBJ2-7, with D possibly TRBD2 on 5 matching bases. Trimming pared 2 bases from V and 1 base from J, leaving 9 bases between. CDR3 length: 13 amino acids. Germline V lookup: CDR1 GTSNPN, CDR2 SVGIG (reference sequence). CDR3 DNA sequence: TGTGCCTGGAGTTTAGGAGGATCCTACGAGCAGTACTTC. Its protein product is CAWSLGGSYEQYF.

This clone occurred once. V gene TRBV4-3 combines with J gene TRBJ1-1; possible D gene TRBD1, 5 bases. Germline loops: CDR1 LGHNA, CDR2 YSLEER. V gave up 2 bases and J gave up 1 base, with 8 bases separating them. This CDR3 is 14 amino acids long. Here the CDR3 DNA reads TGCGCCAGCAGCCAAAGCAGGGAGAACACTGAAGCTTTCTTT. The encoded protein is CASSQSRENTEAFF.

The chain combines TRBV28 with TRBJ1-4, with D possibly being TRBD1 (5 bases). Germline CDR1 is MDHEN and CDR2 is SYDVKM. The CDR3 is 12 amino acids. V lost 8 bases and J 8 bases, leaving 12 bases between the germline ends. CDR3 residues: CASREGREKLFF. In nucleotides, the CDR3 is TGTGCCAGCCGTGAGGGGAGGGAAAAACTGTTTTTT.

This clone was seen only once. The genes are TRBV28 and TRBJ2-3; 7 bases match TRBD2. Germline lookup yields CDR1 MDHEN and CDR2 SYDVKM. J gave up 2 bases and V 3 bases, and 5 bases lay outside the gene matches. This CDR3 region has 15 residues. CDR3 loop: CASSFSSGTTDTQYF. The CDR3 coding sequence is TGTGCCAGCAGTTTTAGCAGCGGGACCACAGATACGCAGTATTTT.

The rearrangement links TRBV19 to TRBJ2-3, with TRBD2 identical over 8 bases. This CDR3 region has 15 residues. Looked up from germline, CDR1 is LNHDA and CDR2 is SQIVND (reference sequence). Losses at the gene ends were 4 bases for V and 2 bases for J; bases not matched to a gene: 5. CDR3 in DNA: TGTGCCAGTAGTACATTCGGGGGGGACACAGATACGCAGTATTTT. It specifies CASSTFGGDTDTQYF.

The V call is TRBV5-1, the J call TRBJ1-2; weak D call: TRBD1 (5 bases). This CDR3 contains 15 residues. CDR1 is SGHRS and CDR2 is YFSETQ in the germline V gene. The germline V and J ends were trimmed by 4 bases and 3 bases, with 16 bases remaining between them. This chain's CDR3 is CASSPIAGGHYGYTF. In DNA form, the CDR3 reads TGCGCCAGCAGCCCAATAGCGGGGGGACACTATGGCTACACCTTC. Using reference TRBV5-1 and TRBJ1-2 for the parts outside the CDR3, the full variable domain is KAGVTQTPRYLIKTRGQQVTLSCSPISGHRSVSWYQQTPGQGLQFLFEYFSETQRNKGNFPGRFSGRQFSNSRSEMNVSTLELGDSALYLCASSPIAGGHYGYTFGSGTRLTVV.

This clone came up a few times. The chain carries TRBV11-3 and TRBJ1-4; the match to TRBD1 covers 9 bases. The germline gives CDR1 SGHNT, CDR2 YENEEA. V was pared by 2 bases and J by 8 bases, with 9 bases of the junction left unmatched. There are 16 residues in the CDR3. In DNA form, the CDR3 reads TGTGCCAGCAGCTTATCTACGGGACAGGGCTGGGAAAAACTGTTTTTT. Protein: CASSLSTGQGWEKLFF.

This clone was counted only a few times. This chain joins TRBV7-2 and TRBJ2-7, with TRBD2 as a possible D gene (5 bases). Trimming removed 7 bases from V and 3 bases from J, with 13 bases in between. CDR1 and CDR2 from the germline V gene are SGHTA and FQGNSA. CDR3 size: 13 residues. CDR3 nucleotides: TGTGCCAGCACCCTACTAGGCGACTACGAGCAGTACTTC. It specifies CASTLLGDYEQYF.

J is TRBJ1-5 and V is TRBV28; 8 nucleotides align to TRBD1. J was trimmed by 7 bases and V by 10 bases; bases with no gene match: 18. The CDR3 runs to 16 residues. Germline loops: CDR1 MDHEN, CDR2 SYDVKM. CDR3 nucleotide sequence: TGTGCCAACCCACCCGACAGGGGCGCTTATAGACAGCCCCAGCATTTT. This sequence encodes CANPPDRGAYRQPQHF.

This chain connects TRBV6-2 or TRBV6-3 to TRBJ1-5; TRBD1 is a possible D gene (5 bases). V lost 6 bases, J lost 1 base, and 16 bases lay in between. Germline lookup yields CDR1 MNHEY and CDR2 SVGEGT. This CDR3 contains 16 residues. CDR3 loop: CASSYIVQVSNQPQHF. The DNA for the CDR3 is TGTGCCAGCAGCTATATCGTACAGGTCAGCAATCAGCCCCAGCATTTT.

As DNA, the CDR3 is TGTGCCAGCAGCTTCTGGGGACTAGCGGCCTACAATGAGCAGTTCTTC. Residues: CASSFWGLAAYNEQFF. This sequence joins TRBV11-3 and TRBJ2-1; 11 bases fit TRBD2. Germline-derived CDR1 and CDR2 are SGHNT and YENEEA. The length of the CDR3 is 16 residues. With V trimmed by 3 bases and J by 2 bases, 3 bases remained unmatched.

The chain is built from TRBV7-6 and TRBJ1-6, with D perhaps TRBD1 (5 bases). V was clipped by 4 bases and J by 4 bases, with 14 bases between them. The CDR3 has 16 residues. The germline V gene has CDR1 SGHVS and CDR2 FNYEAQ. The CDR3 sequence: CASSSLGKGYNSPLHF. The CDR3 nucleotides read TGTGCCAGCAGCTCCCTGGGTAAGGGGTATAATTCACCCCTCCACTTT.

J is TRBJ2-2 and V is TRBV7-3; no firm D call. V was pared by 1 base and J by 6 bases, with 9 bases between. The CDR3 contains 14 residues. Germline V gives CDR1 SGHTA, CDR2 FQGTGA. The CDR3 here is CASSLSRGSGELFF. As DNA, the CDR3 is TGTGCCAGCAGCTTAAGCCGCGGCTCCGGGGAGCTGTTTTTT.

This chain uses TRBV7-3 with TRBJ2-1, with D perhaps TRBD2 (7 bases). Trimming shortened V by 2 bases and J by 9 bases, and 17 bases separated the two germline ends. The length of the CDR3 is 15 residues. CDR1 is SGHTA, CDR2 FQGTGA, per germline. This CDR3 is CASSLSPGGGGEQFF. The DNA of the CDR3 is TGTGCCAGCAGCTTATCCCCTGGGGGAGGGGGTGAGCAGTTCTTC.

J is TRBJ2-1 and V is TRBV14; 9 positions match TRBD2. Germline V gene lookup returns CDR1 SGHDN and CDR2 FVKESK. The CDR3 runs 15 residues. V lost 7 bases, J lost 7 bases, and 11 bases stayed unmatched. The CDR3 DNA sequence: TGTGCCAGCACAGGGCCAGGCGGGAGGGGTAATGAGCAGTTCTTC. Translation gives CASTGPGGRGNEQFF.

This chain links TRBV7-8 with TRBJ1-4; tentative D call: TRBD1 (5 bases). The CDR3 consists of 16 residues. Trimming took off 1 base at V and 2 bases at J, with 11 bases between the two ends. The V gene's germline CDR1 is SGHVS and CDR2 FQNEAQ. The CDR3 DNA follows: TGTGCCAGCAGCTTAGGAAGGGGTAGTACTAATGAAAAACTGTTTTTT. It codes for CASSLGRGSTNEKLFF.

The J gene is TRBJ1-1, the V gene TRBV4-1; 7 positions match TRBD1. Germline V lookup: CDR1 MGHRA, CDR2 YSYEKL. The CDR3 loop spans 15 amino acids. Germline trimming cut 0 bases from V and 5 bases from J; bases unmatched to any gene: 6. CDR3 sequence reads: CASSQDPTGVTEAFF. The CDR3 region has the DNA TGCGCCAGCAGCCAAGACCCTACAGGGGTTACTGAAGCTTTCTTT.

The chain has TRBV19 and TRBJ1-3; TRBD1 agrees at 8 bases. Trimming cost V 5 bases and J 0 bases; bases outside gene matches: 9. Germline CDR1 and CDR2: LNHDA and SQIVND (reference sequence). The CDR3 covers 17 residues. DNA of the CDR3: TGTGCCAGTAGTCCCGGACAGGGCCGGGGCTCTGGAAACACCATATATTTT. This codes for CASSPGQGRGSGNTIYF.

The V call is TRBV4-1, the J call TRBJ2-2; D is undetermined. CDR3 length: 14 residues. Germline-derived CDR1 and CDR2 are MGHRA and YSYEKL. V lost 0 bases to trimming and J lost 7 bases, with 9 bases between them. The CDR3 sequence is CASSQDPGGGELFF. DNA for the CDR3: TGCGCCAGCAGCCAAGATCCCGGCGGCGGGGAGCTGTTTTTT.

This clone was detected only once. V gene TRBV19 combines with J gene TRBJ1-1, with a weak D call TRBD1 (5 bases). This CDR3 has 16 amino acids. With 4 bases removed from V and 0 bases from J, the gap between germline ends came to 15 bases. Germline V gene sequence: CDR1 LNHDA, CDR2 SQIVND (reference sequence). The CDR3 protein is CASSKKVTGMNTEAFF. Written as DNA, the CDR3 is TGTGCCAGTAGTAAAAAAGTTACAGGCATGAACACTGAAGCTTTCTTT.

The chain is built from TRBV12-3 or TRBV12-4 and TRBJ2-3; the match to TRBD2 covers 8 bases. V trimming: 3 bases; J trimming: 10 bases; junction bases outside the gene matches: 6. The CDR3 is 13 residues long. DNA of the CDR3: TGTGCCAGCAGTTTCAGAACCGGGGGGGCGCAGTATTTT. The encoded protein is CASSFRTGGAQYF.

This sequence joins TRBV6-2 or TRBV6-3 and TRBJ2-3; 7 bases match TRBD1. The germline V gene encodes CDR1 MNHEY and CDR2 SVGEGT. This CDR3 is 14 amino acids long. The V and J ends lost 5 bases and 7 bases, in that order; junction bases with no gene match: 9. The CDR3: CASSPDRPGNTQYF. In DNA form, the CDR3 reads TGTGCCAGCAGTCCGGACAGGCCCGGGAATACGCAGTATTTT.

The chain is built from TRBV10-2 and TRBJ1-1; 11 bases line up with TRBD1. The CDR3 is made up of 14 amino acids. Germline CDR1 is WSHSY and CDR2 is SAAADI. V lost 8 bases, J lost 0 bases, and 2 bases stayed unmatched. CDR3: CASWDRGLNTEAFF. In DNA form, the CDR3 reads TGCGCCAGCTGGGACAGGGGGTTGAACACTGAAGCTTTCTTT.

V usage is TRBV28 and J usage is TRBJ2-7, with D perhaps matching TRBD2 (6 bases). V lost 6 bases, J lost 4 bases, and 16 bases lay in between. Germline loops: CDR1 MDHEN, CDR2 SYDVKM. CDR3 length equals 14 residues. The CDR3 protein is CASRGAGLDYEQYF. The CDR3 bases are TGTGCCAGCAGGGGAGCGGGTCTAGATTACGAGCAGTACTTC.

V gene TRBV7-9 combines with J gene TRBJ2-7; possibly TRBD1 for D (5 bases). The CDR3 covers 13 residues. Germline V gene sequence: CDR1 SEHNR, CDR2 FQNEAQ (reference sequence). Trimming pared 4 bases from V and 1 base from J, leaving 8 bases between. The CDR3 bases are TGTGCCAGCAGCTCCAGGGAATCCTACGAGCAGTACTTC. Protein product: CASSSRESYEQYF.

V gene TRBV7-3 combines with J gene TRBJ2-2; a possible D gene is TRBD2 (6 bases). CDR1 and CDR2 from the germline V gene are SGHTA and FQGTGA. CDR3 length: 14 residues. V lost 5 bases to trimming and J lost 7 bases, with 14 bases between them. Here the CDR3 DNA reads TGTGCCAGCAGCGGCCCGGGACTGGGCGGGGAGCTGTTTTTT. This gives the protein CASSGPGLGGELFF.